What follows are 22 T cell receptor beta chains derived from one specimen sequenced in a study of T cells in Graves' hyperthyroidism and ophthalmopathy. RNA transcripts yielded amplified TCR beta CDR3 regions. The primer set for the first-round RT-PCR of the TCR CDR3 was HTBI. TCRdb passed the multiplex PCR reads through MiXCR, listing each CDR3 protein once. Altogether 400,000 or so distinct CDR3 sequences are present, about 14% being singletons, with the ten largest covering 25% to 30%. The material sequenced was blood. The receptors derive from a man aged 45-60 years with Graves' ophthalmopathy.

This clonotype came up many times. The V gene is TRBV5-6, the J gene TRBJ1-1, with 8 bases aligning to TRBD1. The CDR3 contains 16 residues. V dropped 2 bases and J dropped 4; count of bases not matched to a gene: 10. Germline V gives CDR1 SGHDT, CDR2 YYEEEE. In DNA, the CDR3 is TGTGCCAGCAGCTTCGGACAGGGCCGAGGGAGCACTGAAGCTTTCTTT. This encodes CASSFGQGRGSTEAFF.

This clonotype was observed many times. V and J are TRBV12-3 or TRBV12-4 and TRBJ2-7; TRBD2 aligns across 10 bases. This CDR3 region has 15 residues. The junction had 4 bases not matched to a gene; V was cut back by 4 bases and J by 1 base. In DNA, the CDR3 is TGTGCCAGCAGTTGGGGTAGCGGGGGGTCCTACGAGCAGTACTTC. Translated, it gives CASSWGSGGSYEQYF.

This clonotype was seen a handful of times. This may come from a read error, since a much larger clone is one base off. The chain is built from TRBV12-3 or TRBV12-4 and TRBJ2-5, with 11 nucleotides matching TRBD2. The CDR3 spans 14 residues. V shed 4 bases and J 3 bases; nucleotides not matched to a gene: 1. The DNA for the CDR3 is TGTGCCAGCAGTTCGGGACTAGCGGAAGAGACCCAGTACTTC. Amino acids: CASSSGLAEETQYF.

This clonotype was counted ten times or more. The rearrangement uses TRBV11-1 and TRBJ2-1; D gene ambiguous. V gave up 4 bases and J gave up 7 bases, with 8 bases separating them. CDR3 length equals 12 residues. The germline CDR1 and CDR2 sequences are SGHAT and FQDESV (reference sequence). CDR3: CASSYSWNEQFF. DNA for the CDR3: TGTGCCAGCAGCTATAGCTGGAATGAGCAGTTCTTC.

In this sample, this clonotype turned up many times. The J gene is TRBJ1-1, the V gene TRBV25-1, with 7 bases matching TRBD1. CDR1 is MGHDK and CDR2 is SYGVNS in the germline V gene. This CDR3 is 16 amino acids long. Trimming at V came to 3 bases and at J to 4 bases, leaving 11 bases not matched to a gene. As DNA, the CDR3 is TGTGCCAGCAGTGATAATATAGGGGGCTTAGGCACTGAAGCTTTCTTT. Protein sequence: CASSDNIGGLGTEAFF. Complete variable domain (other parts from reference TRBV25-1 and TRBJ1-1): EADIYQTPRYLVIGTGKKITLECSQTMGHDKMYWYQQDPGMELHLIHYSYGVNSTEKGDLSSESTVSRIRTEHFPLTLESARPSHTSQYLCASSDNIGGLGTEAFFGQGTRLTVV.

This clonotype was counted many times. J is TRBJ2-7 and V is TRBV24-1; 16 bases are a match to TRBD2. Germline CDR1 reads KGHDR; CDR2 reads SFDVKD. Germline trimming cut 7 bases from V and 5 bases from J; bases unmatched to any gene: 10. The CDR3 spans 17 residues. The CDR3 loop is CATRSPGTSGRVDEQYF. CDR3 sequence (DNA): TGTGCCACCAGGAGCCCCGGGACTAGCGGGAGGGTTGACGAGCAGTACTTC.

Turning to this clonotype: A much larger clone differs from this one at a single base, so this may be a read error. The V call is TRBV6-4, the J call TRBJ1-6; D unresolved. The CDR3 is 15 residues long. CDR1 and CDR2 (germline): MRHNA, SNTAGT. CDR3 protein: CASSSSGLNNSPVHF. The CDR3, as DNA: TGTGCCAGCAGCTCGTCGGGCCTAAATAATTCACCCGTCCACTTT.

This clonotype appeared a few times. The junction departs from germline at one end; a sequencing error may be responsible. The V call is TRBV2, the J call TRBJ2-2, with 8 bases lining up with TRBD2. The CDR3 loop spans 15 amino acids. Germline V CDR1 and CDR2: SNHLY, FYNNEI. The CDR3 protein is CASRPAGANTGELFF. CDR3 coding DNA: TGTGCCAGCAGACCAGCGGGGGCGAATACCGGGGAGCTGTTTTTT. The full variable domain, rest sourced from reference TRBV2 and TRBJ2-2, is EPEVTQTPSHQVTQMGQEVILRCVPISNHLYFYWYRQILGQKVEFLVSFYNNEISEKSEIFDDQFSVERPDGSNFTLKIRSTKLEDSAMYFCASRPAGANTGELFFGEGSRLTVL.

The CDR3 nucleotides read TGTGCCAGTAGTATATTCAGCGGTGGGGCATGGGAGCAGTACTTC. It yields the protein CASSIFSGGAWEQYF. The V call is TRBV19, the J call TRBJ2-7, with D perhaps assigned TRBD1 or TRBD2 (5 bases each). The V and J ends lost 2 bases and 7 bases respectively, with 18 bases between them. The germline CDR1 and CDR2 sequences are LNHDA and SQIVND (reference sequence). The CDR3 is 15 amino acids.

This clonotype was seen at least ten times. This chain uses TRBV18 with TRBJ2-1; 7 bases are a match to TRBD1. The CDR3 has 15 residues. The V gene end was trimmed by 2 bases and the J gene end by 4 bases; junction bases not matched to a gene: 5. Germline CDR1 and CDR2: KGHSH and LQKENI. CDR3 sequence reads: CASSPTGATYNEQFF. The CDR3 nucleotides read TGTGCCAGCTCACCAACAGGGGCCACATACAATGAGCAGTTCTTC.

Many counts were recorded for this clonotype. This sequence joins TRBV20-1 and TRBJ2-1; TRBD1 aligns across 8 bases. Trimming removed 6 bases from V and 6 bases from J; junction bases left unmatched: 10. The CDR3 runs to 14 residues. Germline V gene sequence: CDR1 DFQATT, CDR2 SNEGSKA (reference sequence). Here the CDR3 DNA reads TGCAGTGCGGCAACCGGGACAGGCGCCAATGAGCAGTTCTTC. Its translation: CSAATGTGANEQFF.

This clonotype has a count of ten or more. The chain joins TRBV3-1 to TRBJ2-1; 7 bases map to TRBD2. Germline CDR1 LGHDT, CDR2 YNNKEL (reference sequence). This CDR3 is built from 16 residues. The V segment lost 8 bases and the J segment 7 bases; nucleotides outside the gene matches: 17. The CDR3, as DNA: TGTGCCAGCGGTGGGGGACTAATAAGGGGTGCGAATGAGCAGTTCTTC. Translation: CASGGGLIRGANEQFF.

This clonotype was recorded at least ten times. V is TRBV30 and J is TRBJ2-7; 8 positions agree with TRBD2. This CDR3 is built from 12 residues. Germline V gene sequence: CDR1 GTSNPN, CDR2 SVGIG (reference sequence). CDR3 in DNA: TGTGCTCACTCTCGCGGGAGGTACGAGCAGTACTTC. Its translation is CAHSRGRYEQYF.

This clonotype occurred a few times. The CDR3 protein is CASRRTGGPGELFF. In nucleotides, the CDR3 is TGTGCCAGCAGAAGGACAGGGGGCCCCGGGGAGCTGTTTTTT. The chain uses TRBV28 and TRBJ2-2, with 11 bases that match TRBD1. Germline CDR1 MDHEN, CDR2 SYDVKM. Trimming took 6 bases from V and 6 from J; bases not matched to a gene: 3. This CDR3 region has 14 residues.

This clonotype was seen many times. This sequence joins TRBV30 and TRBJ2-3; D is undetermined. V was clipped by 0 bases and J by 3 bases, with 10 bases between them. This CDR3 is 14 amino acids long. Germline CDR1 reads GTSNPN; CDR2 reads SVGIG (reference sequence). The CDR3 DNA is TGTGCCTGGAGTGTTGGTGGGGTTACAGATACGCAGTATTTT. Amino acids: CAWSVGGVTDTQYF.

In this sample, this clonotype turned up a few times. V usage is TRBV5-1 and J usage is TRBJ2-2, with 9 positions matching TRBD2. The CDR3 is 16 amino acids. Germline CDR1 is SGHRS and CDR2 is YFSETQ. V was pared by 0 bases and J by 5 bases, with 5 bases of the junction left unmatched. CDR3 residues: CASSLGSGSGTGELFF. Written as DNA, the CDR3 is TGCGCCAGCAGCTTGGGTAGCGGGAGCGGTACCGGGGAGCTGTTTTTT.

The chain recombines TRBV10-3 with TRBJ2-1; D may be TRBD2 (5 bases). V lost 8 bases and J 7 bases, leaving 18 bases between the germline ends. Germline V lookup: CDR1 ENHRY, CDR2 SYGVKD. The CDR3 contains 14 residues. As DNA, the CDR3 is TGTGCCATCGAAAAGAGCGCGGGTGATAATGAGCAGTTCTTC. It is translated as CAIEKSAGDNEQFF.

The chain combines TRBV5-1 with TRBJ1-2; a possible D gene is TRBD1 (5 bases). The germline V gene has CDR1 SGHRS and CDR2 YFSETQ. Between the trimmed V and J ends, which lost 5 bases and 3 bases, there was a span of 11 bases. This CDR3 region has 13 residues. The CDR3 DNA reads as TGCGCCAGCAGGCCCGGGACGGACTATGGCTACACCTTC. Amino acids: CASRPGTDYGYTF.

The V and J genes are TRBV4-1 and TRBJ1-4; weak D call: TRBD1 (5 bases). CDR3 length: 19 residues. The ends were cut back, 0 bases at V and 9 bases at J, with 26 bases in the middle. CDR1 is MGHRA, CDR2 YSYEKL, per germline. The CDR3 DNA is TGCGCCAGCAGCCAAGATTTTTTGCCTGGGGCAGGCTTTCGGAAAAAACTGTTTTTT. Its protein is CASSQDFLPGAGFRKKLFF.

This clonotype has ten or more counts. The chain couples TRBV11-2 to TRBJ1-2; TRBD1 agrees at 7 bases. CDR1 is SGHAT and CDR2 is FQNNGV in the germline V gene. CDR3 length: 16 residues. With 5 bases clipped from V and 1 base from J, the junction kept 10 bases outside the gene matches. The CDR3 DNA is TGTGCCAGCAGCCCAACCGGGACAGAACTTAACTATGGCTACACCTTC. It codes for CASSPTGTELNYGYTF.

This clonotype was observed many times. This sequence joins TRBV6-2 or TRBV6-3 and TRBJ2-1; 9 nucleotides agree with TRBD2. V was clipped by 2 bases and J by 7 bases; unmatched bases: 3. The CDR3 contains 14 residues. CDR1 and CDR2 from the germline V gene are MNHEY and SVGEGT. In nucleotides, the CDR3 is TGTGCCAGCAGTTACGGGACTAGCCGGAATGAGCAGTTCTTC. Its translation: CASSYGTSRNEQFF.

Only a few counts were recorded for this clonotype. The V call is TRBV29-1, the J call TRBJ1-3; D uncertain. The CDR3 spans 12 residues. The V gene lost 7 bases and the J gene lost 0 bases, with 7 bases spanning the gap. Germline V CDR1 and CDR2: SQVTM, ANQGSEA. CDR3 nucleotides: TGCAGCGGGCTCATCTCTGGAAACACCATATATTTT. Residues: CSGLISGNTIYF.